A single sample is the source of the 15 T cell receptor beta chains below, sequenced in a study of blood T cell repertoires in COVID-19. TCRdb keeps only in-frame clones here, not all; method: immunoSEQ multiplex PCR. The sample contains 60,000 or so clones, 74% of which appear only once. Sequencing was done on a sample of peripheral blood. The receptors originated from a woman aged 80 or older with acute or convalescent COVID-19.

This chain uses TRBV9 with TRBJ2-2; 15 bases are a match to TRBD2. Germline-derived CDR1 and CDR2 are SGDLS and YYNGEE. The CDR3 sequence is 16 residues long. J gave up 5 bases and V 4 bases, and 3 bases lay outside the gene matches. CDR3 DNA sequence: TGTGCCAGCAGCCTGGGGACTAGCGGGAGGACCGGGGAGCTGTTTTTT. Translated, it gives CASSLGTSGRTGELFF.

The rearrangement links TRBV6-2 or TRBV6-3 to TRBJ1-2; D unresolved. This CDR3 has 16 residues. Germline V CDR1 and CDR2: MNHEY, SVGEGT. V dropped 6 bases and J dropped 2 bases, with 19 bases sitting between them. Written as DNA, the CDR3 is TGTGCCAGCAGCAAACGACACGCCACAGAGAACTATGGCTACACCTTC. It codes for CASSKRHATENYGYTF.

This chain uses TRBV5-1 with TRBJ2-5; tentatively, D is TRBD1 (5 bases). Germline V gene lookup returns CDR1 SGHRS and CDR2 YFSETQ. The V end lost 4 bases, the J end lost 5 bases, and 6 bases lay between the germline ends. This CDR3 spans 11 amino acids. This chain's CDR3 is CASSPGETQYF. In DNA, the CDR3 is TGCGCCAGCAGCCCAGGGGAGACCCAGTACTTC.

This sequence joins TRBV29-1 and TRBJ2-1; D might be TRBD1 (6 bases). This CDR3 region has 14 residues. V was shortened by 2 bases and J by 4 bases, with 12 bases between the two germline ends. CDR1 and CDR2 from the germline V gene are SQVTM and ANQGSEA. In DNA form, the CDR3 reads TGCAGCGTTGAAAGGGGGAGTCAGTACAATGAGCAGTTCTTC. It codes for CSVERGSQYNEQFF.

V usage is TRBV19 and J usage is TRBJ2-2, with D tentatively TRBD2 (7 bases). Germline V gene lookup returns CDR1 LNHDA and CDR2 SQIVND (reference sequence). The ends were cut back, 1 base at V and 5 bases at J, with 14 bases in the middle. The CDR3 is 16 amino acids. The CDR3 bases are TGTGCCAGTAGTATAGCGGGGGGCGACCTGACCGGGGAGCTGTTTTTT. Its protein is CASSIAGGDLTGELFF.

This chain connects TRBV11-3 to TRBJ2-2; no reliable D call. V lost 6 bases to trimming and J lost 3 bases, with 14 bases between them. This CDR3 contains 15 residues. CDR1 SGHNT and CDR2 YENEEA come from the germline V gene. The CDR3 protein is CASSPRSLHTGELFF. The CDR3 coding sequence is TGTGCCAGCAGTCCCAGGTCGCTTCACACCGGGGAGCTGTTTTTT. Full variable domain (missing parts from reference TRBV11-3 and TRBJ2-2): EAGVVQSPRYKIIEKKQPVAFWCNPISGHNTLYWYLQNLGQGPELLIRYENEEAVDDSQLPKDRFSAERLKGVDSTLKIQPAELGDSAVYLCASSPRSLHTGELFFGEGSRLTVL.

The CDR3 DNA sequence: TGCGCCAGCAGCCGCCAGAGTGGGACTAGCGGCTACAATGAGCAGTTCTTC. It encodes CASSRQSGTSGYNEQFF. The chain joins TRBV4-1 to TRBJ2-1; 11 bases agree with TRBD2. V lost 4 bases, J lost 3 bases, and 8 bases stayed unmatched. Germline-derived CDR1 and CDR2 are MGHRA and YSYEKL. CDR3 length: 17 residues.

CDR3 in amino acids: CASSVSGRAYNEQFF. The CDR3 region has the DNA TGTGCCAGCAGTGTTAGCGGGAGGGCCTACAATGAGCAGTTCTTC. The chain is built from TRBV2 and TRBJ2-1; 11 bases agree with TRBD2. Germline CDR1 is SNHLY and CDR2 is FYNNEI. The CDR3 length is 15 residues. Unmatched junction bases numbered 1, after V lost 4 bases and J lost 2 bases.

The chain has TRBV28 and TRBJ1-6, with D perhaps TRBD1 (6 bases). The CDR3 sequence is 15 residues long. Trimming shortened V by 6 bases and J by 5 bases, and 14 bases separated the two germline ends. Per the germline V gene, CDR1 is MDHEN and CDR2 is SYDVKM. CDR3 in DNA: TGTGCCAGCAGAAAGCCTCAGGGGAATAATTCACCCCTCCACTTT. This codes for CASRKPQGNNSPLHF.

The chain has TRBV6-5 and TRBJ2-1, with 8 bases aligning to TRBD1. With 10 bases clipped from V and 6 bases from J, the junction kept 11 bases outside the gene matches. The V gene's germline CDR1 is MNHEY and CDR2 SVGAGI. This CDR3 contains 14 residues. The chain's CDR3 is CATEWDRYSNEQFF. The CDR3 bases are TGTGCCACCGAGTGGGACAGGTACTCCAATGAGCAGTTCTTC.

The chain couples TRBV28 to TRBJ1-2; 9 bases are shared with TRBD1. Germline V gene lookup returns CDR1 MDHEN and CDR2 SYDVKM. After removal of 5 bases from V and 8 bases from J, the junction contained 9 bases not matched to a gene. CDR3 size: 14 residues. Written as DNA, the CDR3 is TGTGCCAGCAGTCCCCCGGACAGGGGAAGGGGCTACACCTTC. Amino acid sequence: CASSPPDRGRGYTF.

The CDR3 spells CAISEVGQYNEQFF. The CDR3 coding sequence is TGTGCCATCAGTGAGGTTGGACAGTACAATGAGCAGTTCTTC. The rearrangement uses TRBV10-3 and TRBJ2-1; possibly TRBD1 for D (6 bases). CDR3 length: 14 amino acids. V was shortened by 2 bases and J by 4 bases, with 9 bases between the two germline ends. CDR1 and CDR2 (germline): ENHRY, SYGVKD.

The rearrangement links TRBV3-1 (or the pseudogene TRBV3-2) to TRBJ2-3, with D perhaps matching TRBD2 (5 bases). V was shortened by 4 bases and J by 6 bases, with 8 bases between the two germline ends. CDR3 length equals 12 residues. Germline CDR1 and CDR2: LGHDT and YNNKEL (reference sequence). The CDR3 here is CASSPQRDTQYF. As DNA, the CDR3 is TGTGCCAGCAGCCCACAGCGGGATACGCAGTATTTT.

The V call is TRBV6-2 or TRBV6-3, the J call TRBJ2-2, with TRBD2 as a possible D gene (6 bases). The CDR3 is 14 residues long. The V end lost 6 bases, the J end lost 6 bases, and 14 bases lay between the germline ends. The germline gives CDR1 MNHEY, CDR2 SVGEGT. The CDR3 sequence: CASSRLVFAGELFF. The CDR3 region has the DNA TGTGCCAGCAGCCGACTAGTTTTTGCCGGGGAGCTGTTTTTT.

The CDR3 DNA follows: TGTGCCAGTAGTATAGAGAGAAAGCCCTACAATGAGCAGTTCTTC. Translated, it gives CASSIERKPYNEQFF. This chain uses TRBV19 with TRBJ2-1; D call uncertain. Germline V gives CDR1 LNHDA, CDR2 SQIVND (reference sequence). This CDR3 has 15 amino acids. Deletions cut 0 bases from V and 2 bases from J, with 8 bases between.